This record covers a single T cell receptor (beta chain). Only a few counts were recorded for this clone. Its antigen is currently not known. No much larger clone exists at a distance of one base, and base qualities are not known. In the paper's terms, the time point label means: baseline before first vaccination. Vaccinee samples were obtained from the UK trials COV001 and COV002, which included a single-blind randomized controlled phase 2/3 trial of AZD1222 (ChAdOx1 nCoV-19) in healthy adults. For TCRbeta chain sequencing, PBMC samples from trial participants were taken at day 0 and at day 28 after the second dose. This record belongs to a study of T cell responses to AZD1222 COVID-19 vaccine (dated by TCRdb to 2020 to 2022). For context, the study as a whole: AZD1222 recipients with second doses at about 4 weeks or about 12 weeks were pooled, because spike-specific TCR depth and breadth did not differ between schedules. TCR sequencing covered approximately 230 trial participants: approximately 200 given two doses of AZD1222 and approximately 26 given two doses of MenACWY control vaccine. Trial participants were enrolled by age into subgroups of 18-55, 56-69 and 70-plus years, and approximately 150, 30 and 60 TCR-sequenced participants, respectively, were included in these subgroups. Overall study results and their limits: Vaccine-associated CD4 TCRs spanned the whole spike protein, with dominant responses in regions 160-218 and 743-854. Reportedly, close to half of the unique spike-specific TCRs recognized epitopes lying outside the regions that are mutated in the B.1.351 and B.1.1.7 variants. In the small 56-69-year group, the increase in depth fell short of significance, most likely because of low power. Participants were mostly white British and included more females than males, and it was suggested by the authors that clonal diversity may have been underestimated. Because no day 14 peak-response samples were available, the repertoires could be characterized only after the peak T cell response. After two AZD1222 doses, both the breadth and the depth of spike-specific TCRs were significantly higher than at day 0 and than in MenACWY recipients. Conclusions about previously exposed vaccinees are limited because only five to seven AZD1222 recipients were SARS-CoV-2 seropositive at baseline.

Reading from cysteine to phenylalanine, the CDR3 counts 13 amino acids. The read is trimmed to its CDR3 DNA, 39 bases read in frame from base 1. Trimming removed 4 bases from V and 3 bases from J, leaving 10 bases between the germline ends. Based on the germline V gene (reference sequence), the CDR1 and CDR2 sequences are MNHEY and SMNVEV. The CDR3 regions of human TCRbeta chains were subjected to immunosequencing. The published analysis was carried out like this. TCRs in the repertoires were matched against a reference library of SARS-CoV-2-specific TCRs that had been generated with the MIRA antigen-specificity platform. Breadth meant the fraction of unique TCRs that were SARS-CoV-2-associated, whereas depth meant the fraction of total T cells that were SARS-CoV-2-associated. Each spike-specific TCR was assigned to its reactive spike region and to a CD4 or CD8 class using the MIRA data. Log10-transformed breadth and depth values were compared by one-way ANOVA with Sidak's multiple comparisons tests. This is the immuneACCESS table as TCRdb keeps it, with only in-frame sequences that have V and J called. A part of the clones is gone; compared with another copy, unresolved V genes explain less than half, and the rest is unexplained. Clone size and V and J calls were adopted from that table, with D and trimming inferred from the DNA. For this sample the table gives about 85,000 clones, of which about 90% were detected only once. The ten largest account for approximately 7% of the sample.

This sequence was found in an adult in good health. Recombination linked TRBV27 to TRBJ2-7, with no reliable assignment of the D segment. The sample here was peripheral blood, taken on day 0 of AZD1222 vaccination. The CDR3 region reads CASSYRSRYEQYF. At the DNA level, the sequence is TGTGCCAGCAGTTACCGGAGTCGCTACGAGCAGTACTTC.